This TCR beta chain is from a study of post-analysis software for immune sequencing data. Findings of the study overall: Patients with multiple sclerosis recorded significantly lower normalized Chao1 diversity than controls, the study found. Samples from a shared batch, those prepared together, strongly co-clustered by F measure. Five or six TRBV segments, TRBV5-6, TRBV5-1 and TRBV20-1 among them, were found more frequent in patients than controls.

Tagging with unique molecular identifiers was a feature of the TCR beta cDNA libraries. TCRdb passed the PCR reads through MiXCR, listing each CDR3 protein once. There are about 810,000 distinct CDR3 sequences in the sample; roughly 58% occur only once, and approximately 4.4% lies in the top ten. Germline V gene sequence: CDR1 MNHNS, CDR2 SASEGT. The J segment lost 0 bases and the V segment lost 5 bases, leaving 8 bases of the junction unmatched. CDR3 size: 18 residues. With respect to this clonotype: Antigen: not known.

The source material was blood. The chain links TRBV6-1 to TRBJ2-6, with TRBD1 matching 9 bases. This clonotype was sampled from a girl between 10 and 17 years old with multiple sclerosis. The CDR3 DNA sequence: TGTGCCAGCAGTAAGGGACAGGGCTCAAACTCTGGGGCCAACGTCCTGACTTTC. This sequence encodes CASSKGQGSNSGANVLTF.